The sequence of this T cell receptor (beta chain) was determined in a study of yellow fever vaccine responses in identical twins. TCRdb re-called the RT-PCR reads with MiXCR, one entry per CDR3 protein. The sample consists of about 23,000 distinct CDR3 sequences, over 70% of them appearing once. This CDR3 has 18 amino acids. Germline V gene data show CDR1 as SNHLY and CDR2 as FYNNEI. Losses at the gene ends were 5 bases for V and 5 bases for J; bases not matched to a gene: 16. The chain is built from TRBV2 and TRBJ2-5; 11 nucleotides match TRBD2. Specimen: T cells from blood (PBMCs), unsorted or a sorted subset (not recorded which), collected before or after yellow fever vaccination (not recorded which). The origin of this receptor is a woman aged 18-29 years who received the yellow fever vaccine. The CDR3 reads CASSSLGLAELFGETQYF. The CDR3 region has the DNA TGTGCCAGCAGTTCACTGGGACTAGCGGAACTATTCGGGGAGACCCAGTACTTC. Full variable domain (outside the CDR3, taken from reference TRBV2 and TRBJ2-5): EPEVTQTPSHQVTQMGQEVILRCVPISNHLYFYWYRQILGQKVEFLVSFYNNEISEKSEIFDDQFSVERPDGSNFTLKIRSTKLEDSAMYFCASSSLGLAELFGETQYFGPGTRLLVL.